The text below deals with one TCR beta chain. This record belongs to a study of blood T cell repertoires in COVID-19. Clones were read by immunoSEQ multiplex PCR, and TCRdb kept only the in-frame ones, dropping some. The sample consists of over 65,000 clones, approximately 90% of them appearing once. Unmatched junction bases numbered 8, after V lost 2 bases and J lost 8 bases. The CDR3 consists of 15 residues. Germline assignment: CDR1 LNHNV and CDR2 YYDKDF (reference sequence). The clonotype was recovered from a woman aged 60-70 years with acute or convalescent COVID-19. The V gene is TRBV15, the J gene TRBJ1-4, with 7 bases matching TRBD1. The sample was peripheral blood. CDR3 in amino acids: CATSRHRDRAEKLFF. In DNA, the CDR3 is TGTGCCACCAGCAGACACCGGGACAGAGCGGAAAAACTGTTTTTT. Looking up the rest from reference TRBV15 and TRBJ1-4 gives the full variable domain: DAMVIQNPRYQVTQFGKPVTLSCSQTLNHNVMYWYQQKSSQAPKLLFHYYDKDFNNEADTPDNFQSRRPNTSFCFLDIRSPGLGDTAMYLCATSRHRDRAEKLFFGSGTQLSVL.